This T cell receptor (beta chain) appears in the sequencing data of a study of blood T cell repertoires in COVID-19. Clones were sequenced by immunoSEQ multiplex PCR, and TCRdb holds only the in-frame ones, with some missing. The sample consists of 30,000 to 35,000 clones, around 90% of them appearing once. Germline V gene lookup returns CDR1 MNHEY and CDR2 SMNVEV (reference sequence). V gave up 0 bases and J gave up 7 bases, with 12 bases separating them. The CDR3 totals 14 residues. The chain has TRBV27 and TRBJ1-1; D is undetermined. This TCR came from a human donor with active COVID-19. The donor label of this sample is uncertain. Sequencing used peripheral blood. In DNA, the CDR3 is TGTGCCAGCAGTTTATCGCGGGGTCCAGTTGAAGCTTTCTTT. Translated, it gives CASSLSRGPVEAFF.